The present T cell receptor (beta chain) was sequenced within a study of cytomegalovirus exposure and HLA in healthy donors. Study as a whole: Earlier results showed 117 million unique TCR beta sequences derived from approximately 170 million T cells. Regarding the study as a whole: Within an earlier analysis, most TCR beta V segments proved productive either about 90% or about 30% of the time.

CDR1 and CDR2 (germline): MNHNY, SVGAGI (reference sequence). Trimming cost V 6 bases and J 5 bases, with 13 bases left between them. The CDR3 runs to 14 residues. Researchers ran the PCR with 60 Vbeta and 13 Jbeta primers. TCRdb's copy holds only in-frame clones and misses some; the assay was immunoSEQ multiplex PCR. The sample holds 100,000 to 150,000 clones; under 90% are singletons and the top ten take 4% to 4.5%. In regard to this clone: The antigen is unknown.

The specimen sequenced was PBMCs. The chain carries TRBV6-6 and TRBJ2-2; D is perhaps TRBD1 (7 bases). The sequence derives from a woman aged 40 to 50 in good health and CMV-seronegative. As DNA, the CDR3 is TGTGCCAGCAGCCTCAGGGGGGATACCGGGGAGCTGTTTTTT. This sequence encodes CASSLRGDTGELFF.